Each of the 13 T cell receptor beta chains below was sequenced from the same sample in a study of cytomegalovirus exposure and HLA in healthy donors (TCRdb year 2017). The library was built by means of the immunoSEQ multiplex PCR assay. A mixture of 60 forward primers for TCR Vbeta segments and 13 reverse primers for TCR Jbeta segments was used in the multiplex PCR. Not all clones reach the TCRdb copy of this immuneACCESS table, which keeps in-frame sequences only. Checked studies attribute under half of the gap to unresolved V genes and leave the rest unexplained. Recorded for this sample are fewer than 200,000 clones; around 86% of them occurred a single time. Of the sample, over 0.85% falls within the top ten clones. The source material was PBMCs. The receptors stem from a girl aged 2-10 years in good health and CMV-seropositive.

This chain connects TRBV5-6 to TRBJ2-5, with D perhaps matching TRBD1 (5 bases). The end of the DNA fits TRBJ2-7 better, so the J call may be wrong. Germline V lookup: CDR1 SGHDT, CDR2 YYEEEE. The CDR3 loop spans 13 amino acids. CDR3 bases: TGTGCCAGCAGCTTGGGTTTGGGGCGCGAGCAGTACTTC. Protein product: CASSLGLGREQYF.

The chain combines TRBV30 with TRBJ2-1; weak D call: TRBD2 (5 bases). This CDR3 is 11 amino acids long. Trimming pared 5 bases from V and 6 bases from J, leaving 8 bases between. Germline lookup yields CDR1 GTSNPN and CDR2 SVGIG (reference sequence). CDR3 in DNA: TGTGCCTGGGGAGAGGGCAATGAGCAGTTCTTC. It is translated as CAWGEGNEQFF.

This chain links TRBV13 with TRBJ1-3; D is undetermined. The germline V and J ends were trimmed by 3 bases and 0 bases, with 6 bases remaining between them. The length of the CDR3 is 14 residues. Germline CDR1 and CDR2: PRHDT and FYEKMQ (reference sequence). CDR3 residues: CASSFTSSGNTIYF. CDR3 in DNA: TGTGCCAGCAGCTTCACCAGCTCTGGAAACACCATATATTTT.

The chain carries TRBV6-5 and TRBJ2-2, with D possibly matching TRBD1 (5 bases). This CDR3 is built from 15 residues. V was cut by 2 bases and J by 3 bases, with 10 bases left in between. Germline CDR1 and CDR2: MNHEY and SVGAGI. CDR3 DNA: TGTGCCAGCAGTTACACAGGACCCTACACCGGGGAGCTGTTTTTT. Encoded protein: CASSYTGPYTGELFF.

Remarks on this clone: Germline is not matched at one junction end, which may reflect a read error. The chain recombines TRBV27 with TRBJ2-7; weak D call: TRBD2 (6 bases). The CDR3 runs 15 residues. CDR1 MNHEY and CDR2 SMNVEV come from the germline V gene (reference sequence). This CDR3 reads CVSSPWGVGAYEQYF. For the CDR3, the DNA is TGTGTCAGCAGTCCGTGGGGGGTGGGGGCCTACGAGCAGTACTTC.

The chain combines TRBV4-1 with TRBJ2-6; D may be TRBD1 (5 bases). The CDR3 is made up of 17 amino acids. The germline V gene has CDR1 MGHRA and CDR2 YSYEKL. Trimming shortened V by 4 bases and J by 4 bases, and 17 bases separated the two germline ends. CDR3 in amino acids: CASSLTAKGAGANVLTF. CDR3 in DNA: TGCGCCAGCAGCCTAACGGCTAAAGGGGCAGGGGCCAACGTCCTGACTTTC.

CDR3 region: CASSLTPQGARETQYF. The CDR3 nucleotides read TGCGCCAGCAGCCTAACCCCCCAGGGGGCGAGGGAGACCCAGTACTTC. The V and J genes are TRBV4-1 and TRBJ2-5, with 8 bases aligning to TRBD1. The CDR3 spans 16 residues. Per the germline V gene, CDR1 is MGHRA and CDR2 is YSYEKL. V was pared by 4 bases and J by 5 bases, with 12 bases of the junction left unmatched.

V usage is TRBV28 and J usage is TRBJ1-2; 7 bases line up with TRBD1. Germline CDR1 is MDHEN and CDR2 is SYDVKM. This CDR3 is built from 13 residues. The V and J ends lost 6 bases and 6 bases, in that order; junction bases with no gene match: 7. DNA of the CDR3: TGTGCCAGCAGCAGCGACAGGGAGGATGGCTACACCTTC. Translated, it gives CASSSDREDGYTF.

V usage is TRBV7-8 and J usage is TRBJ1-2, with D possibly matching TRBD1 (6 bases). This CDR3 is built from 16 residues. Germline V gene sequence: CDR1 SGHVS, CDR2 FQNEAQ. V lost 5 bases and J lost 2, with 18 bases in between. CDR3: CASSLWGNDRNYGYTF. The CDR3 nucleotides are TGTGCCAGCAGCCTATGGGGGAACGACAGGAACTATGGCTACACCTTC.

The rearrangement links TRBV6-5 to TRBJ2-1, with D perhaps TRBD2 (6 bases). V shed 2 bases and J shed 4 bases, with 12 bases lying between them. The CDR3 runs to 15 residues. In germline, CDR1 is MNHEY, CDR2 SVGAGI. Written as DNA, the CDR3 is TGTGCCAGCAGTTACGGGCGGGGCGATTACAATGAGCAGTTCTTC. Amino acid sequence: CASSYGRGDYNEQFF.

This clone was recorded a few times. The chain uses TRBV4-1 and TRBJ1-4; D may be TRBD1 (6 bases). Germline V CDR1 and CDR2: MGHRA, YSYEKL. The CDR3 is 17 residues long. Between the trimmed V and J ends, which lost 4 bases and 0 bases, there was a span of 15 bases. CDR3 sequence (DNA): TGCGCCAGCAGCCCTCCGAGGGACATTCCAACTAATGAAAAACTGTTTTTT. Translation: CASSPPRDIPTNEKLFF.

The chain carries TRBV27 and TRBJ2-1; D possibly corresponds to TRBD2 (5 bases). The CDR3 totals 14 residues. V lost 4 bases and J lost 1, with 8 bases in between. In germline, CDR1 is MNHEY, CDR2 SMNVEV (reference sequence). CDR3 in DNA: TGTGCCAGCAGTTACGGGAATTCCTACAATGAGCAGTTCTTC. This gives the protein CASSYGNSYNEQFF.

The CDR3: CASSDEGGRSYEQFF. The CDR3 DNA follows: TGTGCCAGCAGTGACGAAGGCGGGAGATCCTATGAGCAGTTCTTC. The gene calls are TRBV6-4 and TRBJ2-1; the match to TRBD2 covers 7 bases. This CDR3 contains 15 residues. V lost 2 bases and J lost 8; bases outside the gene matches: 9. Germline V gene lookup returns CDR1 MRHNA and CDR2 SNTAGT.